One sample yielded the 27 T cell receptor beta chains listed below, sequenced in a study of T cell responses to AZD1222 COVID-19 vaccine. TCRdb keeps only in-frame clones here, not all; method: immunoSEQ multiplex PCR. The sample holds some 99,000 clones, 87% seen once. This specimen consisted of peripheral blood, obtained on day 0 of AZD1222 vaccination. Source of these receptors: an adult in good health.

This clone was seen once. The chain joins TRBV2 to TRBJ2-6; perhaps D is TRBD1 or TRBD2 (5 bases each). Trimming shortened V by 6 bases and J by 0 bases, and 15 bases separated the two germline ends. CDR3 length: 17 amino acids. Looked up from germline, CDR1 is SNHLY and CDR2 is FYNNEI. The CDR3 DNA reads TGTGCCAGCAGAGGGACGCCGATCTTCTCTGGGGCCAACGTCCTGACTTTC. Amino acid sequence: CASRGTPIFSGANVLTF. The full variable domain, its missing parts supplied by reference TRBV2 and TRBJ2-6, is EPEVTQTPSHQVTQMGQEVILRCVPISNHLYFYWYRQILGQKVEFLVSFYNNEISEKSEIFDDQFSVERPDGSNFTLKIRSTKLEDSAMYFCASRGTPIFSGANVLTFGAGSRLTVL.

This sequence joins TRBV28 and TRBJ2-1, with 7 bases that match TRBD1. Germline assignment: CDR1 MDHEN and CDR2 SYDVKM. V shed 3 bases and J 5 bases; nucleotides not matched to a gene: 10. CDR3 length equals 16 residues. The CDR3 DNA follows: TGTGCCAGCAGTTTTCCTCTGGGACAGCGAAACAATGAGCAGTTCTTC. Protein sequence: CASSFPLGQRNNEQFF.

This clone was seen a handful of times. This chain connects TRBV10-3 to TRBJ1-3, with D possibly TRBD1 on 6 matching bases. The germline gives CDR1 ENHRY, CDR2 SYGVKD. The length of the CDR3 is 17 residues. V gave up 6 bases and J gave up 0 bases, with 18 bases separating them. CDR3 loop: CAIRNSSGQISGNTIYF. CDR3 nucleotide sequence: TGTGCCATCAGAAATTCGTCAGGACAGATCTCTGGAAACACCATATATTTT.

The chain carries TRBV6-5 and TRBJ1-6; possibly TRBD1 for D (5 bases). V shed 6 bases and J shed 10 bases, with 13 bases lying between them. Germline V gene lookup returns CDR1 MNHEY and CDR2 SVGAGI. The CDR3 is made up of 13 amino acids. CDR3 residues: CASRAGAKSPLHF. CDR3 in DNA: TGTGCCAGCAGAGCCGGGGCCAAGTCACCCCTCCACTTT.

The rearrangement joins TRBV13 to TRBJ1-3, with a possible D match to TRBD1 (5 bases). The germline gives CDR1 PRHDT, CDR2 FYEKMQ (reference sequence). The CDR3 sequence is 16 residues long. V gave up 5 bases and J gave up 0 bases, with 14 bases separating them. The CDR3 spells CASSDRQRFSGNTIYF. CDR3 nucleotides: TGTGCCAGCAGCGACCGACAGAGATTCTCTGGAAACACCATATATTTT.

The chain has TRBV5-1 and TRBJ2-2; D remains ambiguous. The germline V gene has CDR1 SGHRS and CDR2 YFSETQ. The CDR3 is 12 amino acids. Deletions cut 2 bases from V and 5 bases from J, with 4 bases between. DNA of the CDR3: TGCGCCAGCAGCTTAACGACCGGGGAGCTGTTTTTT. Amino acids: CASSLTTGELFF.

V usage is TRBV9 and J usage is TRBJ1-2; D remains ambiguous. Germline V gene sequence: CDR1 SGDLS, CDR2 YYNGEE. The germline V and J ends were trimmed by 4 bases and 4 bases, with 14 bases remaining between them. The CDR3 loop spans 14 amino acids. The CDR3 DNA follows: TGTGCCAGCAGCCCCGGACGGGCGGTCTATGGCTACACCTTC. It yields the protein CASSPGRAVYGYTF.

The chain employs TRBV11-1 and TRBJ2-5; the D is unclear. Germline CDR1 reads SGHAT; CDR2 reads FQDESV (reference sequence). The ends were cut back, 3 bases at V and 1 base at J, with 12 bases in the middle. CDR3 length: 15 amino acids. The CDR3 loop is CASSFLLGSQETQYF. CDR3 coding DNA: TGTGCCAGCAGCTTTTTATTGGGGTCCCAAGAGACCCAGTACTTC. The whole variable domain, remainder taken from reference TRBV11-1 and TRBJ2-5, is EAEVAQSPRYKITEKSQAVAFWCDPISGHATLYWYRQILGQGPELLVQFQDESVVDDSQLPKDRFSAERLKGVDSTLKIQPAELGDSAMYLCASSFLLGSQETQYFGPGTRLLVL.

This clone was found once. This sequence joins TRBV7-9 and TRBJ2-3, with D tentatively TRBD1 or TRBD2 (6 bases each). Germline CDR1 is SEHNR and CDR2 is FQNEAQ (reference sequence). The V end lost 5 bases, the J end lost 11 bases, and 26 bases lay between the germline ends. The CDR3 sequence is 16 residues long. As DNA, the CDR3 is TGTGCCAGCAGCGACCCCCGGGGGCTAGGCCGGGGACAGCAGTATTTT. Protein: CASSDPRGLGRGQQYF. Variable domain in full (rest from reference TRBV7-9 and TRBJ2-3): DTGVSQNPRHKITKRGQNVTFRCDPISEHNRLYWYRQTLGQGPEFLTYFQNEAQLEKSRLLSDRFSAERPKGSFSTLEIQRTEQGDSAMYLCASSDPRGLGRGQQYFGPGTRLTVL.

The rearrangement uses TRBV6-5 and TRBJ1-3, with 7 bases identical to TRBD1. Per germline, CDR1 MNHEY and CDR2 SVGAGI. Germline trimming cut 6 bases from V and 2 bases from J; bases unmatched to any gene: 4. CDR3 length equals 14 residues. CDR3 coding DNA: TGTGCCAGCAGGAAAACAGGGGCTGGAAACACCATATATTTT. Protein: CASRKTGAGNTIYF.

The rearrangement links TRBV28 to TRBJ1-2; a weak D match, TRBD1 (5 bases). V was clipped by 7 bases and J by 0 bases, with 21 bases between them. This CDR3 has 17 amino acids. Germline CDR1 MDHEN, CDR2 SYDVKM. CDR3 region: CASTLGGTIGANYGYTF. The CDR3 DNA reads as TGTGCCAGCACCCTTGGGGGGACTATCGGAGCTAACTATGGCTACACCTTC.

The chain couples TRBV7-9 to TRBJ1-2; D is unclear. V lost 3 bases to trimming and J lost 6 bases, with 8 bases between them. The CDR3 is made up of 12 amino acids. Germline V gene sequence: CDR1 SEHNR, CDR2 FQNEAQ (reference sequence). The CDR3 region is CASSFPGHGYTF. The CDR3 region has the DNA TGTGCCAGCAGCTTTCCGGGCCATGGCTACACCTTC.

CDR3 residues: CASSLDRSRSGANVLTF. The CDR3 DNA reads TGTGCCAGCAGCTTGGACAGGTCTCGCTCTGGGGCCAACGTCCTGACTTTC. V usage is TRBV5-6 and J usage is TRBJ2-6; a weak D match, TRBD1 (5 bases). CDR1 SGHDT and CDR2 YYEEEE come from the germline V gene. The CDR3 length is 17 residues. V gave up 0 bases and J gave up 0 bases, with 10 bases separating them.

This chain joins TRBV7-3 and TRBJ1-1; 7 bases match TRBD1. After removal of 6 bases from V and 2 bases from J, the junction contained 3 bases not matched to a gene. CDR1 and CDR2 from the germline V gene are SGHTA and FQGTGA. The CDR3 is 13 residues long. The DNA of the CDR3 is TGTGCCAGCAGGAGACAGGGCAACACTGAAGCTTTCTTT. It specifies CASRRQGNTEAFF.

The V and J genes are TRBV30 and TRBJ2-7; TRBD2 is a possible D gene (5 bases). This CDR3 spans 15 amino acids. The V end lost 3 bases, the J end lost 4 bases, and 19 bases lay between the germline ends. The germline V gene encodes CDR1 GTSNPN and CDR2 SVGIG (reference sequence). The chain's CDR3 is CAWSVGGIGTYEQYF. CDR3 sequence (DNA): TGTGCCTGGAGCGTAGGAGGAATCGGTACTTACGAGCAGTACTTC.

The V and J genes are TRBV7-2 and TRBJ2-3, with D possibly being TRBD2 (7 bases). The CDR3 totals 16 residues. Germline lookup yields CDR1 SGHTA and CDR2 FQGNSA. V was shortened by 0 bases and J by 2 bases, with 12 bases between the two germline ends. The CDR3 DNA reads TGTGCCAGCAGCTTAGCTCTGGCGGGGGCCACAGATACGCAGTATTTT. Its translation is CASSLALAGATDTQYF.

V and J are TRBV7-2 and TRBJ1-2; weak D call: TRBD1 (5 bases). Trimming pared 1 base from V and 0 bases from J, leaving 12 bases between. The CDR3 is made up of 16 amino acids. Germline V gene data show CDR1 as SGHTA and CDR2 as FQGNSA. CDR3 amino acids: CASSLGGGLANYGYTF. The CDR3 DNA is TGTGCCAGCAGCTTAGGGGGGGGGTTAGCTAACTATGGCTACACCTTC.

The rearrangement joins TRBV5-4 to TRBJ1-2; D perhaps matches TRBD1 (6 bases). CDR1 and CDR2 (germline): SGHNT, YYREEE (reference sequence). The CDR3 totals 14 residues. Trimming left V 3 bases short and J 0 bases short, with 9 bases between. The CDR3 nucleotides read TGTGCCAGCAGCTCTGGACAGACTAACTATGGCTACACCTTC. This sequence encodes CASSSGQTNYGYTF.

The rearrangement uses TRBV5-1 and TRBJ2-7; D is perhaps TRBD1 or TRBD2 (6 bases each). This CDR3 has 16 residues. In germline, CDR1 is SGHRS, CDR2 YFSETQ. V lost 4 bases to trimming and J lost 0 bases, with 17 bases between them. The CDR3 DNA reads TGCGCCAGCAGCCGGGGCCACGGGGGCGCCTCCTACGAGCAGTACTTC. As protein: CASSRGHGGASYEQYF.

CDR3 DNA: TGCGCCAGCAGCCGTGGGGACAGGGTTAACATAATAGGGGCCAACGTCCTGACTTTC. Translated: CASSRGDRVNIIGANVLTF. The chain is built from TRBV5-1 and TRBJ2-6; TRBD1 matches 9 bases. The V gene end was trimmed by 4 bases and the J gene end by 4 bases; junction bases not matched to a gene: 15. This CDR3 is 19 amino acids long. Per the germline V gene, CDR1 is SGHRS and CDR2 is YFSETQ.

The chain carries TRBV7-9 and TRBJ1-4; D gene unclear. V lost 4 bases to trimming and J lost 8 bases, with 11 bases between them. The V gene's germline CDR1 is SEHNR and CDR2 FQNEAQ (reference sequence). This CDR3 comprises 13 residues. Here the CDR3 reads CASSSLDYEKLFF. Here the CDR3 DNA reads TGTGCCAGCAGCTCGTTAGATTACGAAAAACTGTTTTTT. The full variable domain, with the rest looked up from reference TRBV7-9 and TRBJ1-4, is DTGVSQNPRHKITKRGQNVTFRCDPISEHNRLYWYRQTLGQGPEFLTYFQNEAQLEKSRLLSDRFSAERPKGSFSTLEIQRTEQGDSAMYLCASSSLDYEKLFFGSGTQLSVL.

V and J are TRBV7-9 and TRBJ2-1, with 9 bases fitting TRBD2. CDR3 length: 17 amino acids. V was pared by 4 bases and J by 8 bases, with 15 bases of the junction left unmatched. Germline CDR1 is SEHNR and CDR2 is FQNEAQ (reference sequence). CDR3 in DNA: TGTGCCAGCAGCTCCCCCCAAGGACTAGCGATGGGCGATGAGCAGTTCTTC. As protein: CASSSPQGLAMGDEQFF.

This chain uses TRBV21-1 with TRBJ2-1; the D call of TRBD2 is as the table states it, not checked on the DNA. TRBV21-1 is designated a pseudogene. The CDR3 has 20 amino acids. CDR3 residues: CASSPSWRTTTKSSYNEQFF. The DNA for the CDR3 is TGTGCCAGCAGCCCGTCTTGGAGGACTACCACTAAAAGCTCCTACAATGAGCAGTTCTTC.

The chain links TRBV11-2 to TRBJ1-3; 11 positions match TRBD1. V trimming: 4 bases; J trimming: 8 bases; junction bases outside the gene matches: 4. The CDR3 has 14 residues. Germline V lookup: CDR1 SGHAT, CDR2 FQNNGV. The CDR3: CASSYRDRGDTIYF. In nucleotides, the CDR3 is TGTGCCAGCAGCTACAGGGACAGGGGGGACACCATATATTTT. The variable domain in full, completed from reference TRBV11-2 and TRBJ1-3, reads EAGVAQSPRYKIIEKRQSVAFWCNPISGHATLYWYQQILGQGPKLLIQFQNNGVVDDSQLPKDRFSAERLKGVDSTLKIQPAKLEDSAVYLCASSYRDRGDTIYFGEGSWLTVV.

The CDR3 nucleotides read TGTGCCAGCAGCTTAACCGGCCTTGGAGGCTTAAAGGGGGAGACCCAGTACTTC. This gives the protein CASSLTGLGGLKGETQYF. The chain carries TRBV13 and TRBJ2-5, with D possibly being TRBD1 or TRBD2 (5 bases each). Looked up from germline, CDR1 is PRHDT and CDR2 is FYEKMQ (reference sequence). V gave up 2 bases and J gave up 5 bases, with 24 bases separating them. This CDR3 contains 18 residues.

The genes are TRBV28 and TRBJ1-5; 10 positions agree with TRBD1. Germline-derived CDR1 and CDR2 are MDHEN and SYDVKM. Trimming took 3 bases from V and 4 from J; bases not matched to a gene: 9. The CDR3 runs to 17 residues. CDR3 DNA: TGTGCCAGCAGTTTTTTACTAGGGACAGGGGAAAATCAGCCCCAGCATTTT. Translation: CASSFLLGTGENQPQHF.

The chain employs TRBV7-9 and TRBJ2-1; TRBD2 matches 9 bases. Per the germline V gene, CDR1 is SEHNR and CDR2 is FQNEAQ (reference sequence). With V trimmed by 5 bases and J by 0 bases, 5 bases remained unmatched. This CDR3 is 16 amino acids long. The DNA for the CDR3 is TGTGCCAGCAGCCAAGATAGCGGGGGCTCCTACAATGAGCAGTTCTTC. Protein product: CASSQDSGGSYNEQFF.